This T cell receptor beta chain derives from a study of OX40 agonist ivuxolimab in advanced cancers. Across the study: An agonistic human IgG2 monoclonal antibody against OX40 (CD134) was given. Overall study findings and caveats: In the expanded peripheral T cells, antigen specificity was never determined. The mean number of expanded clones was higher in CD8+ T cells than in CD4+.

Germline V gives CDR1 SNHLY, CDR2 FYNNEI. CDR3 length equals 14 residues. V lost 5 bases and J 4 bases, leaving 14 bases between the germline ends. Concerning this clone itself: Antigen unknown.

Profiled with immunoSEQ multiplex PCR; TCRdb holds only in-frame clones, not every one. The sample lists fewer than 65,000 clones; around 87% were seen once. The genes are TRBV2 and TRBJ2-5, with D possibly TRBD2 on 5 matching bases. The sample in question was CD4+ or CD8+ T cells sorted from blood, obtained in a trial of the OX40 agonist ivuxolimab. The sequence was collected from an adult with an advanced solid tumor such as melanoma, head and neck, liver or kidney cancer. The CDR3 bases are TGTGCCAGCAGTTTATTCGGGGTCGGAGAGACCCAGTACTTC. This encodes CASSLFGVGETQYF.